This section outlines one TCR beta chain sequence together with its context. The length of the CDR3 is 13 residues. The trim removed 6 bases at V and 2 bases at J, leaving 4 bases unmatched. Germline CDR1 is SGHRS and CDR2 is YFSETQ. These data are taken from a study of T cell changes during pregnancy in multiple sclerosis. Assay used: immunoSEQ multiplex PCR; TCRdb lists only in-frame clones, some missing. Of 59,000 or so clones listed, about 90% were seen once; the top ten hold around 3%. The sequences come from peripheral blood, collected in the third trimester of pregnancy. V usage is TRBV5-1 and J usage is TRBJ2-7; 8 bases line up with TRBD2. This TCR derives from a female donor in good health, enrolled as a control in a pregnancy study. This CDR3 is CASKGSGTYEQYF. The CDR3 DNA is TGCGCCAGCAAGGGTAGCGGGACCTACGAGCAGTACTTC.